This T cell receptor beta chain was sequenced in a study of identical twins' blood T cells. Study-wide points: Top TCRbeta clonotypes were shared more with twin than unrelated donors. Twin similarity might stem from environmental factors, not only genetics.

This clonotype has a handful of counts. Its specificity is not known. TCRdb redid the calling of the 5' RACE reads with MiXCR, one entry per CDR3 protein. Among fewer than 450,000 distinct CDR3 sequences listed, roughly 28% were seen once. Three pairs of healthy female monozygous twins were the donors. Reared together, all three twin pairs probably met the same infectious agents and vaccines. The sample taken for sequencing was PBMCs. The clonotype was recovered from a woman between 18 and 50 years old in good health.

CDR3 sequence (DNA): TGTGCCAGCAGCTTACGACAACAAGAGACCCAGTACTTC. It translates to CASSLRQQETQYF. The chain is built from TRBV13 and TRBJ2-5; D ambiguous. Germline lookup yields CDR1 PRHDT and CDR2 FYEKMQ (reference sequence). Deletions cut 2 bases from V and 2 bases from J, with 6 bases between. The CDR3 runs to 13 residues. Drawing the rest from reference TRBV13 and TRBJ2-5, the complete variable domain is AAGVIQSPRHLIKEKRETATLKCYPIPRHDTVYWYQQGPGQDPQFLISFYEKMQSDKGSIPDRFSAQQFSDYHSELNMSSLELGDSALYFCASSLRQQETQYFGPGTRLLVL.